The 3 T cell receptor beta chains in this list originate from one sample, sequenced in a study of cytomegalovirus exposure and HLA in healthy donors. The table came from immunoSEQ multiplex PCR; TCRdb's copy has only in-frame clones and leaves some out. Altogether around 240,000 clones are present, around 90% being singletons, with the ten largest covering under 0.45%. The sample comprised PBMCs. All receptors come from a woman aged 18-29 years in good health and CMV-seronegative.

J is TRBJ1-2 and V is TRBV7-9; D is uncertain. Germline values: CDR1 SEHNR, CDR2 FQNEAQ (reference sequence). Trimming stripped 5 bases from V and 1 base from J, with 11 bases between. The length of the CDR3 is 14 residues. CDR3 amino acids: CASSTGWINYGYTF. DNA for the CDR3: TGTGCCAGCAGCACGGGGTGGATTAACTATGGCTACACCTTC.

The gene calls are TRBV28 and TRBJ2-7; 8 bases line up with TRBD2. The trim removed 5 bases at V and 4 bases at J, leaving 16 bases unmatched. Germline V gene lookup returns CDR1 MDHEN and CDR2 SYDVKM. This CDR3 has 17 residues. The CDR3 region has the DNA TGTGCCAGCAGTCCAAAGCCCGGGACTAGAAATCGTTACGAGCAGTACGTC. Protein sequence: CASSPKPGTRNRYEQYV.

Details on this clone: The sample has other DNA sequences that encode this CDR3 too. This sequence joins TRBV28 and TRBJ2-2; D might be TRBD2 (6 bases). The CDR3 is 15 amino acids. Looked up from germline, CDR1 is MDHEN and CDR2 is SYDVKM. V lost 4 bases and J lost 0, with 9 bases in between. CDR3 region: CASSSGGPNTGELFF. The CDR3 coding sequence is TGTGCCAGCAGTTCCGGGGGACCGAACACCGGGGAGCTGTTTTTT.